The 18 T cell receptor beta chains below come from one sample, sequenced in a study of cytomegalovirus exposure and HLA in healthy donors. With 60 Vbeta and 13 Jbeta primers, the PCR was carried out. The data were produced by immunoSEQ multiplex PCR, yet TCRdb's version contains in-frame clones alone and is incomplete. The sample gives about 110,000 clones, 70% of which show up once; about 9% is in the top ten. What was sequenced was PBMCs. The receptors were sampled from a man younger than 40 in good health and CMV-seropositive.

The chain carries TRBV11-3 and TRBJ2-2; D ambiguous. Germline CDR1 and CDR2: SGHNT and YENEEA. The V gene lost 5 bases and the J gene lost 5 bases, with 12 bases spanning the gap. The CDR3 runs 14 residues. The CDR3 DNA reads as TGTGCCAGCAGCCCATTTGAGAGAACCGGGGAGCTGTTTTTT. Amino acids: CASSPFERTGELFF.

The V and J genes are TRBV19 and TRBJ2-1; TRBD2 matches at 8 bases. J was trimmed by 8 bases and V by 0 bases; bases with no gene match: 12. Germline V gene data show CDR1 as LNHDA and CDR2 as SQIVND (reference sequence). The CDR3 contains 17 residues. The DNA of the CDR3 is TGTGCCAGTAGTATAGAAGGGACTAGGAGTGCCTGGGATGAGCAGTTCTTC. It codes for CASSIEGTRSAWDEQFF.

The chain carries TRBV9 and TRBJ2-7, with 9 bases fitting TRBD2. V lost 4 bases to trimming and J lost 4 bases; unmatched junction nucleotides: 6. This CDR3 has 14 amino acids. The V gene's germline CDR1 is SGDLS and CDR2 YYNGEE. The CDR3 DNA is TGTGCCAGCAGCCCCGGGACTAGCCAATACGAGCAGTACTTC. Amino acid sequence: CASSPGTSQYEQYF.

The chain links TRBV30 to TRBJ1-2; TRBD1 is a possible D gene (6 bases). V lost 0 bases and J 5 bases, leaving 13 bases between the germline ends. The CDR3 has 14 residues. Germline CDR1 reads GTSNPN; CDR2 reads SVGIG (reference sequence). The CDR3 DNA reads TGTGCCTGGAGTGTACCGGGGGGCCGGTATGGCTACACCTTC. It specifies CAWSVPGGRYGYTF. The full variable domain, completed using reference TRBV30 and TRBJ1-2, is SQTIHQWPATLVQPVGSPLSLECTVEGTSNPNLYWYRQAAGRGLQLLFYSVGIGQISSEVPQNLSASRPQDRQFILSSKKLLLSDSGFYLCAWSVPGGRYGYTFGSGTRLTVV.

V and J are TRBV2 and TRBJ1-5, with 8 bases aligning to TRBD1. The V gene end was trimmed by 6 bases and the J gene end by 2 bases; junction bases not matched to a gene: 9. Germline lookup yields CDR1 SNHLY and CDR2 FYNNEI. This CDR3 is built from 16 residues. The CDR3 loop reads CASRDRVGPGNQPQHF. CDR3 DNA sequence: TGTGCCAGCAGGGACAGGGTTGGGCCTGGCAATCAGCCCCAGCATTTT.

In its sample, this clone was seen a few times. Relative to the germline gene, one junction end is altered; a read error may explain this. Different DNA sequences within this sample yield the same CDR3. The chain carries TRBV9 and TRBJ2-1; 11 bases agree with TRBD2. CDR1 SGDLS and CDR2 YYNGEE come from the germline V gene. The CDR3 sequence is 17 residues long. The CDR3: CASSVGGSGGAWDEQFF. The CDR3, as DNA: TGTGCCAGCAGTGTAGGAGGTAGCGGGGGGGCGTGGGATGAGCAGTTCTTC.

The chain carries TRBV7-2 and TRBJ2-7; TRBD1 might be the D (6 bases). This CDR3 is built from 15 residues. Per the germline V gene, CDR1 is SGHTA and CDR2 is FQGNSA. V was trimmed by 0 bases and J by 3 bases, leaving 12 bases between them. The CDR3 loop is CASSLAVGQRYEQYF. DNA of the CDR3: TGTGCCAGCAGCTTAGCGGTTGGACAGCGCTACGAGCAGTACTTC.

This rearrangement joins TRBV4-1 to TRBJ1-2; 10 bases align to TRBD1. Germline V lookup: CDR1 MGHRA, CDR2 YSYEKL. With 1 base clipped from V and 5 bases from J, the junction kept 13 bases outside the gene matches. The CDR3 is 18 residues long. This CDR3 reads CASSQADASTGGRYGYTF. CDR3 nucleotide sequence: TGCGCCAGCAGCCAAGCTGATGCCTCGACAGGGGGCCGGTATGGCTACACCTTC.

The chain joins TRBV9 to TRBJ1-6, with unresolved D. V lost 0 bases and J 8 bases, leaving 12 bases between the germline ends. CDR3 size: 15 residues. The germline gives CDR1 SGDLS, CDR2 YYNGEE. The CDR3 sequence is CASSVAPGRDSPLHF. Here the CDR3 DNA reads TGTGCCAGCAGCGTAGCCCCGGGAAGGGATTCACCCCTCCACTTT.

This clone was seen a single time. The genes are TRBV5-1 and TRBJ2-3; 10 positions agree with TRBD2. This CDR3 is 16 amino acids long. Trimming took 0 bases from V and 2 from J; bases not matched to a gene: 3. In germline, CDR1 is SGHRS, CDR2 YFSETQ. In nucleotides, the CDR3 is TGCGCCAGCAGCTTGGGTAGCGGGGGGTTCACAGATACGCAGTATTTT. This encodes CASSLGSGGFTDTQYF. Supplemented by reference TRBV5-1 and TRBJ2-3, the full variable domain reads KAGVTQTPRYLIKTRGQQVTLSCSPISGHRSVSWYQQTPGQGLQFLFEYFSETQRNKGNFPGRFSGRQFSNSRSEMNVSTLELGDSALYLCASSLGSGGFTDTQYFGPGTRLTVL.

The chain carries TRBV18 and TRBJ1-5; weak D call: TRBD1 (5 bases). CDR1 and CDR2 from the germline V gene are KGHSH and LQKENI. Trimming took 4 bases from V and 7 from J, leaving 23 bases between them. The CDR3 is made up of 17 amino acids. The CDR3 nucleotides are TGTGCCAGCTCACGCCTCCGGGACTCCCCTCGGCAACAGCCCCAGCATTTT. As protein: CASSRLRDSPRQQPQHF. Complete variable domain (other parts from reference TRBV18 and TRBJ1-5): NAGVMQNPRHLVRRRGQEARLRCSPMKGHSHVYWYRQLPEEGLKFMVYLQKENIIDESGMPKERFSAEFPKEGPSILRIQQVVRGDSAAYFCASSRLRDSPRQQPQHFGDGTRLSIL.

J is TRBJ2-6 and V is TRBV19, with D tentatively TRBD1 (6 bases). V lost 5 bases, J lost 0 bases, and 20 bases lay in between. The CDR3 is 19 residues long. Germline CDR1 and CDR2: LNHDA and SQIVND (reference sequence). CDR3 nucleotides: TGTGCCAGTAGTTCTATTTTGGGGGCCACCAACTCTGGGGCCAACGTCCTGACTTTC. This encodes CASSSILGATNSGANVLTF.

Regarding this clone: Relative to the germline gene, one junction end is altered; a read error may explain this. The chain recombines TRBV19 with TRBJ2-3; tentative D call: TRBD2 (5 bases). CDR3 length: 13 amino acids. Per the germline V gene, CDR1 is LNHDA and CDR2 is SQIVND (reference sequence). The CDR3 bases are TGTGCCAGTAGTATCCCCGGGAACCCCCGGATGGATTTT. Translated: CASSIPGNPRMDF.

This chain connects TRBV19 to TRBJ2-3, with 9 bases that match TRBD1. Germline assignment: CDR1 LNHDA and CDR2 SQIVND (reference sequence). This CDR3 is 16 amino acids long. Unmatched junction bases numbered 9, after V lost 3 bases and J lost 5 bases. In DNA, the CDR3 is TGTGCCAGTAGTATCCGGGACAGGGATCCTAAAGATACGCAGTATTTT. It specifies CASSIRDRDPKDTQYF. The full variable domain, rest sourced from reference TRBV19 and TRBJ2-3, is DGGITQSPKYLFRKEGQNVTLSCEQNLNHDAMYWYRQDPGQGLRLIYYSQIVNDFQKGDIAEGYSVSREKKESFPLTVTSAQKNPTAFYLCASSIRDRDPKDTQYFGPGTRLTVL.

This clone was found a few times. J is TRBJ2-1 and V is TRBV29-1; D call uncertain. Germline values: CDR1 SQVTM, CDR2 ANQGSEA. The CDR3 totals 17 residues. V lost 3 bases and J 0 bases, leaving 18 bases between the germline ends. CDR3 DNA: TGCAGCGTTGATGCACTGTACTACCGAAGCTCCTACAATGAGCAGTTCTTC. This encodes CSVDALYYRSSYNEQFF.

This clone was counted a few times. Other DNA sequences in this specimen translate into the identical CDR3. The CDR3 here is CASSVTGAEAFF. CDR3 nucleotides: TGTGCCAGCAGTGTTACGGGGGCTGAAGCTTTCTTT. The chain couples TRBV2 to TRBJ1-1, with D perhaps matching TRBD1 (5 bases). This CDR3 region has 12 residues. With 4 bases removed from V and 6 bases from J, the gap between germline ends came to 9 bases. Germline CDR1 SNHLY, CDR2 FYNNEI.

Only a few counts were recorded for this clone. This chain uses TRBV18 with TRBJ2-7; D is ambiguous. Germline V gene lookup returns CDR1 KGHSH and CDR2 LQKENI. V lost 0 bases, J lost 2 bases, and 8 bases lay in between. This CDR3 comprises 14 residues. CDR3 in DNA: TGTGCCAGCTCACCACCGCACAGACCCTACGAGCAGTACGTC. It translates to CASSPPHRPYEQYV.

V is TRBV6-5 and J is TRBJ1-1, with TRBD1 identical over 7 bases. The CDR3 covers 15 residues. V lost 4 bases to trimming and J lost 10 bases; unmatched junction nucleotides: 15. Per germline, CDR1 MNHEY and CDR2 SVGAGI. This CDR3 is CASSFSLRDSPGAFF. The DNA for the CDR3 is TGTGCCAGCAGTTTCTCTCTTCGGGACAGTCCAGGAGCTTTCTTT.